The subject of this entry is one T cell receptor beta chain. Its antigen remains unidentified. Without the conserved terminal phenylalanine or tryptophan, this CDR3 likely stems from a read error. The CDR3 spans 16 residues. Germline V gene data show CDR1 as SGHAT and CDR2 as FQNNGV. J was trimmed by 4 bases and V by 4 bases; bases with no gene match: 8. The sample originates from a study of tumor-infiltrating lymphocytes in primary liver carcinoma. Turning to the study itself: Samples had roughly 3.65 to 7.5 million productive TCRbeta reads, comparable between tissue types.

Co-extracted RNA and DNA came from 20-30 mg of unsorted bulk tissue. The cohort consisted of patients whose primary liver carcinoma was surgically resected. General observations from the study: Tumor samples exhibited a significantly greater top-250-clone fraction than blood samples (p = 0.039).

Production of TCR beta cDNA used 500 ng total RNA together with a constant-region primer. What produced the TCR beta libraries was three nested multiplex PCR rounds using slightly modified ARM-PCR. Amplification in the first two PCR rounds was performed using TRBV1-TRBV30 forward primers and a C-beta reverse primer for approximately 10 cycles each. Via MiXCR, TCRdb re-called the multiplex PCR reads, giving one row per CDR3 protein. The repertoire holds 40,000 or so distinct CDR3 sequences, with roughly 73% as singletons. The J gene is TRBJ2-1, the V gene TRBV11-2, with 9 bases lining up with TRBD1. Specimen: tumor-adjacent normal liver tissue. The origin of this receptor is a woman in her twenties or thirties with primary liver carcinoma and hepatitis B virus infection. This chain's CDR3 is CASSCAGTGRYNEQFS. The DNA of the CDR3 is TGTGCCAGCAGCTGTGCCGGGACAGGGAGATACAATGAGCAGTTCTCC.